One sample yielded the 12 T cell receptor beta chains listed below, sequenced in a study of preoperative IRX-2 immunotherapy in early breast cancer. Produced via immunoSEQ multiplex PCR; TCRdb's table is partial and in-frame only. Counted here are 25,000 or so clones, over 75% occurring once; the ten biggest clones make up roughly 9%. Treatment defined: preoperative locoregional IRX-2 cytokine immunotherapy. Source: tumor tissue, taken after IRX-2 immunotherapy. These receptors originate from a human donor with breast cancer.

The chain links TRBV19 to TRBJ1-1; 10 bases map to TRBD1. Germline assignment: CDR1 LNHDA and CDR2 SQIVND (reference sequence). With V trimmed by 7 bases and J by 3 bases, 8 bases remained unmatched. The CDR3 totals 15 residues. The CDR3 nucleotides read TGTGCCAGTAAGGGGATCGGGACAGGGGACACTGAAGCTTTCTTT. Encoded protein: CASKGIGTGDTEAFF.

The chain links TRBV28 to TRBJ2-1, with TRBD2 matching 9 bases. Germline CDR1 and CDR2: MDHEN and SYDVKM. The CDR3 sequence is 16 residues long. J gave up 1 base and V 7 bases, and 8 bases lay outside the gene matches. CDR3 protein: CASIPPTSGSYNEQFF. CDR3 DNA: TGTGCCAGCATCCCCCCGACTAGCGGATCCTACAATGAGCAGTTCTTC.

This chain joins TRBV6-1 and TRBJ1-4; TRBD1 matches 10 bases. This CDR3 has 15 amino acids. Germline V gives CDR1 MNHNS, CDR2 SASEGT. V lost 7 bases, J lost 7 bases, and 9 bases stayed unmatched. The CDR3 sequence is CASNPIGDRGEKLFF. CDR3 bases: TGTGCCAGCAACCCCATCGGGGACAGGGGTGAAAAACTGTTTTTT.

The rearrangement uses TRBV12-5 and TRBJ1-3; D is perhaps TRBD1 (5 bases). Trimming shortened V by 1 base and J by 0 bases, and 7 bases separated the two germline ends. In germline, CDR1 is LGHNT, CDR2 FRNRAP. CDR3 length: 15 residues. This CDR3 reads CASGLGQFSGNTIYF. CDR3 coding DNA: TGTGCTAGTGGTTTGGGACAGTTCTCTGGAAACACCATATATTTT.

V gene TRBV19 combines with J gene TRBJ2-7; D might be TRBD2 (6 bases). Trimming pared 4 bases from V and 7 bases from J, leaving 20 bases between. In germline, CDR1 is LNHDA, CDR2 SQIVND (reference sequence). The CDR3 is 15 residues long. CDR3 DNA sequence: TGTGCCAGTAGTAGTCTGGAGGGGACTCTACATGAGCAGTACTTC. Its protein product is CASSSLEGTLHEQYF.

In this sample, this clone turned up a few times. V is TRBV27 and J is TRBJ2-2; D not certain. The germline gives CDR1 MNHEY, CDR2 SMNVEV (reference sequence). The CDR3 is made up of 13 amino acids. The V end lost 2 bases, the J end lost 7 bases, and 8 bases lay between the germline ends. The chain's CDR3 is CASSLKLGGELFF. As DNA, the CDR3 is TGTGCCAGCAGTTTAAAACTCGGCGGGGAGCTGTTTTTT.

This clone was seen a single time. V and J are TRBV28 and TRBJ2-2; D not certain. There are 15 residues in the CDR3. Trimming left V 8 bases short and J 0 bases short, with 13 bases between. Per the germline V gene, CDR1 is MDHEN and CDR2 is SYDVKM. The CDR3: CASVEDGPNTGELFF. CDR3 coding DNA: TGTGCCAGCGTCGAAGACGGGCCGAACACCGGGGAGCTGTTTTTT.

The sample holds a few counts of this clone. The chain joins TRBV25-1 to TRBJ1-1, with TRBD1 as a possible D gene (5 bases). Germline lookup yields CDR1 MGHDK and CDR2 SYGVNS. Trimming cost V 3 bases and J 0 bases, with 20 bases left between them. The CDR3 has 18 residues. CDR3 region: CASSDLKGRGGMNTEAFF. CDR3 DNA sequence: TGTGCCAGCAGTGATCTAAAGGGGCGCGGGGGTATGAACACTGAAGCTTTCTTT.

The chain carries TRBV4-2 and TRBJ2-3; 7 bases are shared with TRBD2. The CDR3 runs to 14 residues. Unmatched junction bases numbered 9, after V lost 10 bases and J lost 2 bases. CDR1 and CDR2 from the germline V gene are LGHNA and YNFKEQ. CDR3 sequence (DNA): TGTGCCACCCGGGCTAGCGGTAACACAGATACGCAGTATTTT. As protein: CATRASGNTDTQYF.

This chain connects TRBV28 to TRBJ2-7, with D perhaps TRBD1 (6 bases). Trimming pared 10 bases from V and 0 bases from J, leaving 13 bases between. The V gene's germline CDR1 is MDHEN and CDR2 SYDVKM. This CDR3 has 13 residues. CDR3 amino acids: CATFRDTSYEQYF. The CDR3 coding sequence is TGTGCCACCTTCAGGGACACCTCCTACGAGCAGTACTTC.

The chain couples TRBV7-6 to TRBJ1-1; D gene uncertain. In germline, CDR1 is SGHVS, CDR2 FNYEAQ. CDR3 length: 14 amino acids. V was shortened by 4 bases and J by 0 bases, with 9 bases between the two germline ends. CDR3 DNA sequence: TGTGCCAGCAGCTCCCAGCCTATGAACACTGAAGCTTTCTTT. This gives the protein CASSSQPMNTEAFF.

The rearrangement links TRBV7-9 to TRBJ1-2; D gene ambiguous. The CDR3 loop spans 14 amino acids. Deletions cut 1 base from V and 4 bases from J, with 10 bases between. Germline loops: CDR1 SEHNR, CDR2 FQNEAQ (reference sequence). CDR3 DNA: TGTGCCAGCAGCTTAGATTGGGCAGGCTATGGCTACACCTTC. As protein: CASSLDWAGYGYTF.